This is a list of T cell receptor beta chains from one sample in a study of PD-1 blockade in classical Hodgkin lymphoma. Some clones are missing from TCRdb's copy, which holds only in-frame ones; the method was immunoSEQ multiplex PCR. The sample includes 100,000 or so clones, 90% of them seen just once. Specimen: peripheral blood mononuclear cells (PBMCs), collected before the fourth cycle of nivolumab. The receptors were gathered from a human donor with classical Hodgkin lymphoma. CDR3s include the opening cysteine and the closing phenylalanine or tryptophan. The D gene is left open where the match is weak. A row's size may be missing; if present it is once, few, many or a size class.

>TRBV11-3|-|TRBJ1-1|-
CASSSEGLRGTEAFF
TGTGCCAGCAGCTCTGAGGGGCTCCGAGGGACTGAAGCTTTCTTT
>TRBV4-2|TRBD1|TRBJ2-3|-
CASSQEWDRPSTDTQYF
TGTGCCAGCAGCCAGGAATGGGACAGACCTAGCACAGATACGCAGTATTTT
>TRBV19|-|TRBJ1-4|-
CASEESGEKLFF
TGTGCCAGTGAGGAATCTGGAGAAAAACTGTTTTTT
>TRBV19|-|TRBJ2-7|once
CASSITLGLGSYEQYF
TGTGCCAGTAGTATAACGTTGGGGTTGGGCAGCTACGAGCAGTACTTC
>TRBV13|-|TRBJ2-6|-
CASSPDGTGANVLTF
TGTGCCAGCAGCCCCGACGGTACTGGGGCCAACGTCCTGACTTTC
>TRBV5-1|-|TRBJ2-7|-
CASGPGQGLSYEQYF
TGCGCCAGCGGCCCGGGACAAGGCCTGTCCTACGAGCAGTACTTC
>TRBV6-6|-|TRBJ1-2|-
CASSYSHRENGYTF
TGTGCCAGCAGTTACTCGCACAGGGAGAATGGCTACACCTTC
>TRBV19|-|TRBJ1-3|-
CASRKRNTIYF
TGTGCCAGTAGGAAGCGAAACACCATATATTTT
>TRBV29-1|-|TRBJ2-1|-
CSAQGASPTYNEQFF
TGCAGCGCCCAAGGAGCGAGTCCTACCTACAATGAGCAGTTCTTC
>TRBV23-1|TRBD1|TRBJ1-1|-
CASSTLTGGTEAFF
TGCGCCAGCAGTACTCTTACAGGGGGAACTGAAGCTTTCTTT
>TRBV6-5|-|TRBJ1-3|-
CASSYGGNTIYF
TGTGCCAGCAGTTACGGAGGAAACACCATATATTTT
>TRBV19|-|TRBJ2-5|-
CASSIGTAQETQYF
TGTGCCAGTAGTATAGGGACAGCCCAAGAGACCCAGTACTTC
>TRBV5-4|-|TRBJ1-3|-
CASSLWASSSGNTIYF
TGTGCCAGCAGCTTATGGGCTTCTAGCTCTGGAAACACCATATATTTT
>TRBV7-9|TRBD2|TRBJ2-3|-
CASSLSVTAGVWTDTQYF
TGTGCCAGCAGCTTATCGGTGACGGCGGGGGTATGGACAGATACGCAGTATTTT
>TRBV27|-|TRBJ1-3|-
CASSLSGGAGNTIYF
TGTGCCAGCAGTTTAAGCGGGGGAGCTGGAAACACCATATATTTT
>TRBV6-5|-|TRBJ1-2|-
CASKEGNYGYTF
TGTGCCAGCAAGGAGGGTAACTATGGCTACACCTTC
>TRBV5-1|-|TRBJ2-7|-
CASSPYTNSYEQYF
TGCGCCAGCAGCCCTTACACGAACTCCTACGAGCAGTACTTC
>TRBV5-6|-|TRBJ1-4|once
CASSLTDHPTNEKLFF
TGTGCCAGCAGCTTGACAGATCATCCAACTAATGAAAAACTGTTTTTT
>TRBV18|TRBD1|TRBJ2-5|-
CASSPSWTGSQETQYF
TGTGCCAGCTCACCAAGCTGGACAGGGTCCCAAGAGACCCAGTACTTC
>TRBV11-2|TRBD2|TRBJ2-7|-
CASSLGSGGPPLGEQYF
TGTGCCAGCAGCTTAGGAAGCGGGGGGCCCCCCCTTGGCGAGCAGTACTTC
>TRBV10-3|-|TRBJ1-1|once
CAISNRDQNTEAFF
TGTGCCATCAGCAACAGGGACCAGAACACTGAAGCTTTCTTT
>TRBV6-1|-|TRBJ2-3|-
CASSGLSRRDTQYF
TGTGCCAGCAGTGGCCTATCACGTAGGGATACGCAGTATTTT
>TRBV7-8|-|TRBJ2-7|once
CASSLGTRGPYEQYF
TGTGCCAGCAGCTTAGGGACCAGGGGCCCCTACGAGCAGTACTTC
>TRBV18|-|TRBJ1-3|once
CASSPRSIGSGNTIYF
TGTGCCAGCTCTCCACGAAGTATCGGGTCTGGAAACACCATATATTTT